These T cell receptor beta chains were read from a single sample in a study of blood T cells in healthy people across ages. TCRdb independently ran MiXCR on the 5' RACE reads; one entry per CDR3 protein. Of about 1,500,000 distinct CDR3 sequences detected, approximately 40% appear once; the ten largest clones hold 7.9%. Sample: blood. Receptor source: a woman under 30 in good health. Each CDR3 is given with its conserved first and last residue. A D gene is named only where the DNA matches it firmly. Some rows have no size entry. The others give once, few or many, or a class for an expanded clone.

clone_size: NA
j_call: TRBJ2-7
d_call: TRBD1
v_call: TRBV2
cdr3_nt: TGTGCCAAATCGACAGGGATCTACAATGAGCAGTACTTC
cdr3_aa: CAKSTGIYNEQYF

clone_size: NA
j_call: TRBJ2-5
d_call: NA
v_call: TRBV20-1
cdr3_nt: TGCGCCCGGGCCTGCCGAGAGACCCAGTACTTC
cdr3_aa: CARACRETQYF

clone_size: few
j_call: TRBJ2-7
d_call: TRBD1
v_call: TRBV28
cdr3_nt: TGTGCCAGCAGGGGGGCCGGGACAGGGGATTCCTACGAGCAGTACTTC
cdr3_aa: CASRGAGTGDSYEQYF

clone_size: NA
j_call: TRBJ2-7
d_call: NA
v_call: TRBV10-3
cdr3_nt: TGTGCCATCAGCTCGCGGGACTCCCCGAGCGAGCAGTACTTC
cdr3_aa: CAISSRDSPSEQYF

clone_size: NA
j_call: TRBJ2-7
d_call: NA
v_call: TRBV29-1
cdr3_nt: TGCAGCGTCGGGGATCTTTACAATGAGCAGTACTTC
cdr3_aa: CSVGDLYNEQYF

clone_size: NA
j_call: TRBJ2-3
d_call: NA
v_call: TRBV10-3
cdr3_nt: TGTGCCATCAGTGGGGGCAAGACACAGACAGATGCGCAGTATTTT
cdr3_aa: CAISGGKTQTDAQYF

clone_size: few
j_call: TRBJ2-3
d_call: NA
v_call: TRBV6-2/TRBV6-3
cdr3_nt: TGTGCCAGCAGCCCGAGCGGTAATACGCAGTATTTT
cdr3_aa: CASSPSGNTQYF

clone_size: many
j_call: TRBJ1-6
d_call: TRBD1
v_call: TRBV20-1
cdr3_nt: TGCAGTGCTAGGGGGGACAGCTCTTCACCCCTCCACTTT
cdr3_aa: CSARGDSSSPLHF

clone_size: NA
j_call: TRBJ1-3
d_call: NA
v_call: TRBV5-1
cdr3_nt: TGCGCCAGCAGCTTGGGCCTCTCGACAGGCCCCTCTGGAAACACCATATATTTT
cdr3_aa: CASSLGLSTGPSGNTIYF

clone_size: few
j_call: TRBJ2-7
d_call: TRBD2
v_call: TRBV10-3
cdr3_nt: TGTGCCATCAGTGAGTCGGCTAGCGGGACGACAACCTACGAGCAGTACTTC
cdr3_aa: CAISESASGTTTYEQYF

clone_size: many
j_call: TRBJ2-2
d_call: TRBD2
v_call: TRBV12-3/TRBV12-4
cdr3_nt: TGTGCCAGCAGATCCGAGCGGGGACTGAACACCGGGGAGCTGTTTTTT
cdr3_aa: CASRSERGLNTGELFF

clone_size: NA
j_call: TRBJ2-5
d_call: TRBD1
v_call: TRBV29-1
cdr3_nt: TGCAGCGTTGATCCGGACAGGACCCAAGAGACCCAGTACTTC
cdr3_aa: CSVDPDRTQETQYF

clone_size: NA
j_call: TRBJ2-7
d_call: TRBD2
v_call: TRBV3-1
cdr3_nt: TGTGCCGGCAGCCCGGGACTATATTACGAGCAGTACTTC
cdr3_aa: CAGSPGLYYEQYF